There are many counts of the clone carrying this T cell receptor (beta chain). UMIs and a universal primer site were added when TCR cDNA was made by 5'RACE template switching. TCRdb redid the calling of the 5' RACE reads with MiXCR, one entry per CDR3 protein. The table records around 46,000 distinct CDR3 sequences, 7% to 8.5% of them present only once. The data were taken from a study of T cells after yellow fever vaccination. Study context: It was SMART-Seq v4 Ultra Low Input that prepared the fractions with low cell numbers.

Germline values: CDR1 SEHNR, CDR2 FQNEAQ (reference sequence). This CDR3 region has 15 residues. Trimming left V 2 bases short and J 1 base short, with 10 bases between. The sequences come from CD8+ T cells sorted from PBMCs, collected less than 16 days after the first yellow fever vaccination. The TCR comes from a man in his late teens or twenties who received the YFV17D yellow fever vaccine. The rearrangement links TRBV7-9 to TRBJ2-3; D is uncertain. CDR3 loop: CASSLFVSGTDTQYF. CDR3 nucleotide sequence: TGTGCCAGCAGCTTATTTGTTTCCGGCACAGATACGCAGTATTTT.